This T cell receptor beta chain derives from a study of T cells in Graves' hyperthyroidism and ophthalmopathy. The CDR3 regions of TCR beta were amplified from RNA transcripts. During a first-round RT-PCR of the TCR CDR3, the HTBI primer set was used. TCRdb passed the multiplex PCR reads through MiXCR, listing each CDR3 protein once. The data contain fewer than 900,000 distinct CDR3 sequences, 15% to 20% of them singletons. This clonotype was observed at least ten times. Hyperthyroidism patients were newly diagnosed, had disease duration under 2 months, and were aged 18 to 65 years. Clinical symptoms, serum thyroxine, TRAb, thyroid ultrasound and orbital computed tomography informed diagnoses. The sample consisted of blood. This TCR was recovered from a woman between 45 and 65 years old with Graves' hyperthyroidism that later progressed to Graves' ophthalmopathy.

CDR3 protein: CASSDGLLYGYTF. In DNA, the CDR3 is TGTGCCAGCAGTGACGGCCTTCTCTATGGCTACACCTTC. The V call is TRBV6-1, the J call TRBJ1-2; D call uncertain. The V gene's germline CDR1 is MNHNS and CDR2 SASEGT. Trimming cost V 3 bases and J 4 bases, with 9 bases left between them. CDR3 size: 13 residues.